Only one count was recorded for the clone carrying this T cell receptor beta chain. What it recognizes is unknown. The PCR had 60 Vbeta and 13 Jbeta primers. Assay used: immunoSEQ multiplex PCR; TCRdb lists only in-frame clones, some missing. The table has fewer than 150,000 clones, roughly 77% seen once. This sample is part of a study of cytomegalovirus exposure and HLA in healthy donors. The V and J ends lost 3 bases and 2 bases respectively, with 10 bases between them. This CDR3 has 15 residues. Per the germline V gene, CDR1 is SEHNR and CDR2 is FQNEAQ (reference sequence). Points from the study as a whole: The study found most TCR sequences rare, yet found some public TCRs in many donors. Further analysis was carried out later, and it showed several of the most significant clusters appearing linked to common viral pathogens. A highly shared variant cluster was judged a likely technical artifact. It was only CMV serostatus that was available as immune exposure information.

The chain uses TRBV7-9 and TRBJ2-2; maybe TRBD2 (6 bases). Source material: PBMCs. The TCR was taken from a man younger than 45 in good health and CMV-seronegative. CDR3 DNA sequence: TGTGCCAGCAGCTTGGCTAGCGCTAACACCGGGGAGCTGTTTTTT. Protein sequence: CASSLASANTGELFF. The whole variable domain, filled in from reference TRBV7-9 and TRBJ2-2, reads DTGVSQNPRHKITKRGQNVTFRCDPISEHNRLYWYRQTLGQGPEFLTYFQNEAQLEKSRLLSDRFSAERPKGSFSTLEIQRTEQGDSAMYLCASSLASANTGELFFGEGSRLTVL.